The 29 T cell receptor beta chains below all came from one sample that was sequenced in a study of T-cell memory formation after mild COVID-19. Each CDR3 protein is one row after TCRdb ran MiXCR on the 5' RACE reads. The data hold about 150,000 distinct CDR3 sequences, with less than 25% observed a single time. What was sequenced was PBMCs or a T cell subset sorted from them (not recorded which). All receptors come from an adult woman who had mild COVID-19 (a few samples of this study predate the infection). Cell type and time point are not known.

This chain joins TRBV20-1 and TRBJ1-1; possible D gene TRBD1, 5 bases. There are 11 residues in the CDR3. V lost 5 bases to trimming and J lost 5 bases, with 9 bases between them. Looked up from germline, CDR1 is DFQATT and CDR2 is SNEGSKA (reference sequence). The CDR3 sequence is CSAAGLTEAFF. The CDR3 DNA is TGCAGTGCTGCAGGGTTGACTGAAGCTTTCTTT.

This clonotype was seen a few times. This CDR3 reads CASSVDEYEQYF. The CDR3 nucleotides are TGTGCCAGCAGCGTAGACGAGTACGAGCAGTACTTC. The rearrangement uses TRBV9 and TRBJ2-7; D gene ambiguous. Trimming took off 0 bases at V and 4 bases at J, with 5 bases between the two ends. There are 12 residues in the CDR3. The germline CDR1 and CDR2 sequences are SGDLS and YYNGEE.

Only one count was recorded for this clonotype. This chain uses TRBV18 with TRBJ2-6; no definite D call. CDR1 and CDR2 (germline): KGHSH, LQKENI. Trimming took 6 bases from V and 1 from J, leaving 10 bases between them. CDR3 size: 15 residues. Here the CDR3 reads CASSPPGSGANVLTF. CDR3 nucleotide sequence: TGTGCCAGCTCCCCGCCCGGGTCTGGGGCCAACGTCCTGACTTTC.

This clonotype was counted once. Here the CDR3 DNA reads TGTGCCAGCAGCTGGGGACAGACTCACACAGATACGCAGTATTTT. Translation gives CASSWGQTHTDTQYF. The chain is built from TRBV7-9 and TRBJ2-3, with TRBD1 matching 7 bases. Germline CDR1 SEHNR, CDR2 FQNEAQ (reference sequence). The CDR3 contains 15 residues. J lost 2 bases, V lost 4 bases, and 6 bases had no gene match. Combining the CDR3 with reference TRBV7-9 and TRBJ2-3 gives the whole variable domain DTGVSQNPRHKITKRGQNVTFRCDPISEHNRLYWYRQTLGQGPEFLTYFQNEAQLEKSRLLSDRFSAERPKGSFSTLEIQRTEQGDSAMYLCASSWGQTHTDTQYFGPGTRLTVL.

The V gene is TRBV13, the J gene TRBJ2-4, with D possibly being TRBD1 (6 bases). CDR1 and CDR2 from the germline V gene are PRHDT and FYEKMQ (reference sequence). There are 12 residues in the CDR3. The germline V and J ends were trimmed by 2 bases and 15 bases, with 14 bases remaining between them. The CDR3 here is CASSLQQGRWYF. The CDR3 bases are TGTGCCAGCAGCTTACAACAGGGCCGTTGGTACTTC.

CDR3 DNA: TGTGCCTGGAGTGACCCCTCGGACAGGGGGCATCGTCTAGGCCAGCCCCAGCATTTT. Encoded protein: CAWSDPSDRGHRLGQPQHF. This chain connects TRBV30 to TRBJ1-5, with TRBD1 matching 11 bases. The trim removed 1 base at V and 7 bases at J, leaving 18 bases unmatched. CDR3 length: 19 residues. CDR1 GTSNPN and CDR2 SVGIG come from the germline V gene (reference sequence).

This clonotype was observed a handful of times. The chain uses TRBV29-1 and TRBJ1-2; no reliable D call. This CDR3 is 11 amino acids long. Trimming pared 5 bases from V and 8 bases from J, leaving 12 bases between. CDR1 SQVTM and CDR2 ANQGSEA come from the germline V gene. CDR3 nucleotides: TGCAGCGTTCATGGGCTCCGGGGCTACACCTTC. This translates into CSVHGLRGYTF. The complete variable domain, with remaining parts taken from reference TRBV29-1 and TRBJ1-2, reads SAVISQKPSRDICQRGTSLTIQCQVDSQVTMMFWYRQQPGQSLTLIATANQGSEATYESGFVIDKFPISRPNLTFSTLTVSNMSPEDSSIYLCSVHGLRGYTFGSGTRLTVV.

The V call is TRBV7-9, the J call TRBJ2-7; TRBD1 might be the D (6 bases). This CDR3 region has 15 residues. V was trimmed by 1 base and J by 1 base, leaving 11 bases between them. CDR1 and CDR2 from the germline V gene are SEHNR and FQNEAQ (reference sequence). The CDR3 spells CASSLGTGRSYEQYF. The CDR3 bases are TGTGCCAGCAGCTTAGGAACAGGGAGATCCTACGAGCAGTACTTC. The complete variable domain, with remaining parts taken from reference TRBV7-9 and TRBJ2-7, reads DTGVSQNPRHKITKRGQNVTFRCDPISEHNRLYWYRQTLGQGPEFLTYFQNEAQLEKSRLLSDRFSAERPKGSFSTLEIQRTEQGDSAMYLCASSLGTGRSYEQYFGPGTRLTVT.

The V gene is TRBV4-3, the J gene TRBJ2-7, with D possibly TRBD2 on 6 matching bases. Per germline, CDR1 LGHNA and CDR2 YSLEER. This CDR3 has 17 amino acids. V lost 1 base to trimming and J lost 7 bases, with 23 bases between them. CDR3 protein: CASSQVKPGTPAGEQYF. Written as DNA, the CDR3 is TGCGCCAGCAGCCAAGTTAAACCCGGGACTCCCGCCGGTGAGCAGTACTTC.

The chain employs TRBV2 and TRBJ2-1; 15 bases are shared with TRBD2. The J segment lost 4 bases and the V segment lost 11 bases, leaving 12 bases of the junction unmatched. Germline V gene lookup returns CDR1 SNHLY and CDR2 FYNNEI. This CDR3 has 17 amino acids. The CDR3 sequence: CARLRTSGGASYNEQFF. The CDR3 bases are TGTGCCCGCCTCAGGACTAGCGGGGGGGCCTCGTACAATGAGCAGTTCTTC. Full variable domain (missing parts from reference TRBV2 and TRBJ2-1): EPEVTQTPSHQVTQMGQEVILRCVPISNHLYFYWYRQILGQKVEFLVSFYNNEISEKSEIFDDQFSVERPDGSNFTLKIRSTKLEDSAMYFCARLRTSGGASYNEQFFGPGTRLTVL.

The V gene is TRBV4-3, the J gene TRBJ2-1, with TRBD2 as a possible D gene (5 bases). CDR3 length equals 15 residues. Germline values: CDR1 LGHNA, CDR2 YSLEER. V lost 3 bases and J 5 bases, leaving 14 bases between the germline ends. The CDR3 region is CASSQVSGWDNEQFF. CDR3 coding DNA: TGCGCCAGCAGCCAGGTCTCGGGGTGGGACAATGAGCAGTTCTTC.

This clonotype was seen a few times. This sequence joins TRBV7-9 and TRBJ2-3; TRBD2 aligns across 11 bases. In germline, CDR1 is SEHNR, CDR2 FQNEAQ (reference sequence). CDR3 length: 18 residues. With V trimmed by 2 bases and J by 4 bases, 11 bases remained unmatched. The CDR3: CASSLLLAGDPHADTQYF. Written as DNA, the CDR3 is TGTGCCAGCAGCTTATTACTAGCGGGAGACCCACACGCAGATACGCAGTATTTT.

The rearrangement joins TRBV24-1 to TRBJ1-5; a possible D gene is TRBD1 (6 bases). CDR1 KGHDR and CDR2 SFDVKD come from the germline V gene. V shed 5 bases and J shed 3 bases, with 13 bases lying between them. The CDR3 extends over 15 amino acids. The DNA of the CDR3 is TGTGCCACCAGTGGCGTAGGACAGTCCAATCAGCCCCAGCATTTT. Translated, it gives CATSGVGQSNQPQHF.

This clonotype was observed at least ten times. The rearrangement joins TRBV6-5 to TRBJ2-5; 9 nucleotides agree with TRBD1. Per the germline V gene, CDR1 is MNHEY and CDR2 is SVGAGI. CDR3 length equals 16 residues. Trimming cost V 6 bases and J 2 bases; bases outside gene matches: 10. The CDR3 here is CASSQDTGGLQETQYF. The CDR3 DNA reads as TGTGCCAGCAGCCAAGACACAGGGGGCCTTCAAGAGACCCAGTACTTC.

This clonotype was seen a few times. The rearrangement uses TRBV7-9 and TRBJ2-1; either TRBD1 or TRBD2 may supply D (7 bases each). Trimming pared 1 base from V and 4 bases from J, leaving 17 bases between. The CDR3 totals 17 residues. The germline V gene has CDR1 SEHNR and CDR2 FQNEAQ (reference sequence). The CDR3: CASSLGGRQGGYNEQFF. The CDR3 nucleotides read TGTGCCAGCAGCTTAGGAGGCCGACAGGGAGGGTACAATGAGCAGTTCTTC.

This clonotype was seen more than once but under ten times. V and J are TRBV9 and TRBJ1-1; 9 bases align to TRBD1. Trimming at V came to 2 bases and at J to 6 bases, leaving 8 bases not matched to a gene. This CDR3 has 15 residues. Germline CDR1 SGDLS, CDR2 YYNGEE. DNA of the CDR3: TGTGCCAGCAGCGTTGGGACAGGGCTGGGGGCTGAAGCTTTCTTT. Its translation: CASSVGTGLGAEAFF.

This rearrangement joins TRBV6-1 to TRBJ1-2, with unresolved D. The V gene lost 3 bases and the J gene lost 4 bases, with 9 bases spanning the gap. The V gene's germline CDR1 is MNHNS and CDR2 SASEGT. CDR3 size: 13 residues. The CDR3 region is CASSDGSAYGYTF. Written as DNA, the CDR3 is TGTGCCAGCAGTGATGGGTCCGCCTATGGCTACACCTTC.

The CDR3 bases are TGTGCCAGCAACTCGTGGCTGTCTGGCAATGAGCAGTTCTTC. It specifies CASNSWLSGNEQFF. V is TRBV28 and J is TRBJ2-1; the D is unclear. The V gene's germline CDR1 is MDHEN and CDR2 SYDVKM. CDR3 length: 14 residues. Between the trimmed V and J ends, which lost 7 bases and 6 bases, there was a span of 16 bases.

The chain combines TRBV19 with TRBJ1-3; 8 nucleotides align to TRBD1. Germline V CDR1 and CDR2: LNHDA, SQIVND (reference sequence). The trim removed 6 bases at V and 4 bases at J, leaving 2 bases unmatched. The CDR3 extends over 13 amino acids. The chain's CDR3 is CASRRTGGNTIYF. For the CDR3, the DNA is TGTGCCAGTAGACGGACAGGGGGAAACACCATATATTTT.

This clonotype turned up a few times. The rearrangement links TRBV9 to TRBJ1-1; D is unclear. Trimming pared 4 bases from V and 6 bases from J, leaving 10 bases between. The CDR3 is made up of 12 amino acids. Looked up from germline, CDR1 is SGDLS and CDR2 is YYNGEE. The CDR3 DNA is TGTGCCAGCAGCCCCCCAGCCCCTGAAGCTTTCTTT. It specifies CASSPPAPEAFF. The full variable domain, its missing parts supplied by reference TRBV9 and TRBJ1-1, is DSGVTQTPKHLITATGQRVTLRCSPRSGDLSVYWYQQSLDQGLQFLIQYYNGEERAKGNILERFSAQQFPDLHSELNLSSLELGDSALYFCASSPPAPEAFFGQGTRLTVV.

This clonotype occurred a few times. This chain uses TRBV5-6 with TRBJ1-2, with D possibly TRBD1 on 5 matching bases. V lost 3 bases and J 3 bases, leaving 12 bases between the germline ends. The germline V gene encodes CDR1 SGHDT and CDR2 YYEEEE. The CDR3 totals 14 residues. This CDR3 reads CASSSGTAYYGYTF. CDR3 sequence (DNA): TGTGCCAGCAGCTCAGGGACGGCGTACTATGGCTACACCTTC.

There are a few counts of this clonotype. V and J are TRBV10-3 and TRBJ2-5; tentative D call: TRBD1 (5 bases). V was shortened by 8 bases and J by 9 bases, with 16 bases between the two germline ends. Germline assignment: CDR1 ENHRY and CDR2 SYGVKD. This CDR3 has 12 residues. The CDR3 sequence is CAILDNLLAQYF. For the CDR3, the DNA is TGTGCCATCCTGGACAATCTTTTGGCCCAGTACTTC.

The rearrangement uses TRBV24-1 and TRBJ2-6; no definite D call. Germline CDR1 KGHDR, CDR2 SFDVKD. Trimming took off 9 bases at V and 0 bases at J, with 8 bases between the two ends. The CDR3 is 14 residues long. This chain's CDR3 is CATGPHSGANVLTF. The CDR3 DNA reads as TGTGCCACCGGCCCCCACTCTGGGGCCAACGTCCTGACTTTC.

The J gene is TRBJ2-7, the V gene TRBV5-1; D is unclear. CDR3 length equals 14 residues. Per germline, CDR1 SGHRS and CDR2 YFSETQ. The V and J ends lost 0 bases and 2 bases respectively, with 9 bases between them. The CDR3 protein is CASSLDLGPYEQYF. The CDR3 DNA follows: TGCGCCAGCAGCTTGGATTTGGGCCCCTACGAGCAGTACTTC.

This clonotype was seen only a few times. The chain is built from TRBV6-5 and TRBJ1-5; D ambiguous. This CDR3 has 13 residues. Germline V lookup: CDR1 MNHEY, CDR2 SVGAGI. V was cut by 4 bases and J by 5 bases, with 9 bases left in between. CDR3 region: CASSSRVHQPQHF. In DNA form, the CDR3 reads TGTGCCAGCAGTTCGAGGGTCCATCAGCCCCAGCATTTT.

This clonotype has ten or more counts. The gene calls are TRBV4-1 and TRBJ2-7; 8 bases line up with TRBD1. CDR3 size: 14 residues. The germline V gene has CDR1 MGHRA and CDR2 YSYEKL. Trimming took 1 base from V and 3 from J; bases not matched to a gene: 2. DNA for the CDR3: TGCGCCAGCAGCCAAGGACAGGGGAACTACGAGCAGTACTTC. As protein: CASSQGQGNYEQYF.

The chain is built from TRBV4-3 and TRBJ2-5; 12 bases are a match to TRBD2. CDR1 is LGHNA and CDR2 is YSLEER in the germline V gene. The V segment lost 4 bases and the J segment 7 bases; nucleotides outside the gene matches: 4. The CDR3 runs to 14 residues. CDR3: CASSRTSGEGTQYF. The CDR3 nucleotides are TGCGCCAGCAGCCGGACTAGCGGGGAAGGGACCCAGTACTTC.

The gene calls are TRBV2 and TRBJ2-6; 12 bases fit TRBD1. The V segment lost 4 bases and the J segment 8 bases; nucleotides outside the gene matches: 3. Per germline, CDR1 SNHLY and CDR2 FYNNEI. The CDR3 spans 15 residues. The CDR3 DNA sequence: TGTGCCAGCAGTGGGGGGACAGGGGGCACCAACGTCCTGACTTTC. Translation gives CASSGGTGGTNVLTF. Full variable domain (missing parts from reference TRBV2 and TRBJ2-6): EPEVTQTPSHQVTQMGQEVILRCVPISNHLYFYWYRQILGQKVEFLVSFYNNEISEKSEIFDDQFSVERPDGSNFTLKIRSTKLEDSAMYFCASSGGTGGTNVLTFGAGSRLTVL.

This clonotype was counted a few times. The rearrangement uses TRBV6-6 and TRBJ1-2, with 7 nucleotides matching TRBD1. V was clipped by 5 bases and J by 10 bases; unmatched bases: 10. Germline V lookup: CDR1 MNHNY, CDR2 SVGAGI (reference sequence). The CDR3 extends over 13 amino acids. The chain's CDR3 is CASSQWTGPDYTF. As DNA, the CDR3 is TGTGCCAGCAGTCAGTGGACAGGTCCTGACTACACCTTC.